A single sample is the source of the 6 T cell receptor beta chains below, sequenced in a study of T cell repertoires in cytomegalovirus infection. TCRdb reanalysed the reads using MiXCR and keeps one entry per CDR3 protein. The sample lists roughly 150,000 distinct CDR3 sequences, 32% occurring once. Their recognized antigens are unknown. The source material was CD8+ T cells from cultured PBMCs, sampled from culture after CMV antigen stimulation. These receptors were obtained from a human donor in good health (CMV status not recorded). Some clones in this sample may be carry-over from other donors' samples.

This clonotype showed up many times. The chain employs TRBV12-3 or TRBV12-4 and TRBJ2-7; 7 positions agree with TRBD2. The V and J ends lost 6 bases and 3 bases, in that order; junction bases with no gene match: 5. The CDR3 extends over 13 amino acids. The CDR3 nucleotides are TGTGCCAGCAGGGCTAGCGGCGGCTACGAGCAGTACTTC. Its translation: CASRASGGYEQYF.

This chain joins TRBV10-3 and TRBJ1-4, with TRBD1 as a possible D gene (5 bases). V was pared by 3 bases and J by 7 bases, with 18 bases between. The CDR3 has 16 residues. Germline V gives CDR1 ENHRY, CDR2 SYGVKD. CDR3 residues: CAISDSSEGTREKLFF. CDR3 in DNA: TGTGCCATCAGTGACTCGAGTGAGGGGACGCGTGAAAAACTGTTTTTT.

This sequence joins TRBV28 and TRBJ1-4, with 8 bases that match TRBD1. Germline values: CDR1 MDHEN, CDR2 SYDVKM. The junction had 4 bases not matched to a gene; V was cut back by 1 base and J by 0 bases. This CDR3 has 17 amino acids. CDR3 DNA sequence: TGTGCCAGCAGTTTATATCAGGGGGCAGCAACTAATGAAAAACTGTTTTTT. This codes for CASSLYQGAATNEKLFF. The variable domain in full, completed from reference TRBV28 and TRBJ1-4, reads DVKVTQSSRYLVKRTGEKVFLECVQDMDHENMFWYRQDPGLGLRLIYFSYDVKMKEKGDIPEGYSVSREKKERFSLILESASTNQTSMYLCASSLYQGAATNEKLFFGSGTQLSVL.

This clonotype has ten or more counts. This chain connects TRBV7-2 to TRBJ2-6; tentatively, D is TRBD2 (6 bases). This CDR3 has 17 amino acids. CDR1 is SGHTA, CDR2 FQGNSA, per germline. Trimming cost V 3 bases and J 0 bases, with 12 bases left between them. The CDR3 region is CASSFRDFYSGANVLTF. DNA of the CDR3: TGTGCCAGCAGCTTCCGGGACTTTTACTCTGGGGCCAACGTCCTGACTTTC.

This rearrangement joins TRBV2 to TRBJ2-1; 8 bases agree with TRBD2. From germline, CDR1 is SNHLY and CDR2 FYNNEI. The CDR3 is 19 residues long. Germline trimming cut 4 bases from V and 5 bases from J; bases unmatched to any gene: 19. The CDR3 is CASSGGWVSARGAHNEQFF. DNA for the CDR3: TGTGCCAGCAGTGGGGGGTGGGTGTCGGCGCGGGGGGCCCACAATGAGCAGTTCTTC.

The chain recombines TRBV29-1 with TRBJ2-1; 12 bases agree with TRBD2. From germline, CDR1 is SQVTM and CDR2 ANQGSEA. V was clipped by 4 bases and J by 3 bases; unmatched bases: 7. The CDR3 extends over 16 amino acids. CDR3 amino acids: CSVGLAGGEYYNEQFF. CDR3 sequence (DNA): TGCAGCGTTGGGCTAGCGGGGGGGGAGTACTACAATGAGCAGTTCTTC.